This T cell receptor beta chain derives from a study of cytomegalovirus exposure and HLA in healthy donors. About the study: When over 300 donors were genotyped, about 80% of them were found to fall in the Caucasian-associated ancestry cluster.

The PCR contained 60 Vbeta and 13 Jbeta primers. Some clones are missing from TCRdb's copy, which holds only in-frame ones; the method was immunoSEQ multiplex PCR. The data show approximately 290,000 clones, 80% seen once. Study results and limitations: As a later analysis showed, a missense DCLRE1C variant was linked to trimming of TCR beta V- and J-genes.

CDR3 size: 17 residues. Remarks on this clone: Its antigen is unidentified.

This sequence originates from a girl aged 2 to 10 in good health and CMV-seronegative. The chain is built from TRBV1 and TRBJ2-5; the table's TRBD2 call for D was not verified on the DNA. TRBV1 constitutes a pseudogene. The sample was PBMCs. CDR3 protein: CTSSQVSRLPYQETQYF. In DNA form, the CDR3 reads TGCACCAGCAGCCAAGTCTCGAGACTTCCGTACCAAGAGACCCAGTACTTC.